Below, 13 T cell receptor beta chains from the same sample are listed, as sequenced in a study of blood T cell repertoires in COVID-19. Clones were read by immunoSEQ multiplex PCR, and TCRdb kept only the in-frame ones, dropping some. The data contain over 200,000 clones, 84% of them singletons. The material sequenced was peripheral blood. These receptors originate from a woman at least 80 years old with active or convalescent COVID-19.

The CDR3, as DNA: TGCGCCAGCAGCCAAGTCTACTATAATTCACCCCTCCACTTT. Translation: CASSQVYYNSPLHF. The gene calls are TRBV4-3 and TRBJ1-6; D is uncertain. V lost 1 base and J lost 3, with 4 bases in between. This CDR3 is 14 amino acids long. Per the germline V gene, CDR1 is LGHNA and CDR2 is YSLEER.

This clone was seen just once. The J gene is TRBJ2-3, the V gene TRBV9; unclear D gene. CDR3 length: 13 residues. CDR1 and CDR2 from the germline V gene are SGDLS and YYNGEE. With 0 bases removed from V and 4 bases from J, the gap between germline ends came to 6 bases. The CDR3 protein is CASSVGRADTQYF. DNA of the CDR3: TGTGCCAGCAGCGTAGGCCGGGCAGATACGCAGTATTTT.

This clone has just a few counts. The rearrangement uses TRBV27 and TRBJ2-1, with 11 bases identical to TRBD2. V dropped 7 bases and J dropped 4; count of bases not matched to a gene: 3. The germline V gene encodes CDR1 MNHEY and CDR2 SMNVEV (reference sequence). The CDR3 is 14 amino acids. Here the CDR3 DNA reads TGTGCCAGCACCGGGACTAGCGGTTACAATGAGCAGTTCTTC. Residues: CASTGTSGYNEQFF.

J is TRBJ2-5 and V is TRBV30; possible D gene TRBD2, 6 bases. Trimming removed 1 base at V and 14 bases at J, with 17 bases between. This CDR3 is 12 amino acids long. Per the germline V gene, CDR1 is GTSNPN and CDR2 is SVGIG (reference sequence). CDR3 protein: CAWSGGTLGVYF. In DNA, the CDR3 is TGTGCCTGGAGTGGAGGGACTCTCGGAGTTTACTTC.

This chain connects TRBV12-3 or TRBV12-4 to TRBJ1-1; 8 nucleotides line up with TRBD1. V dropped 5 bases and J dropped 5; count of bases not matched to a gene: 4. The CDR3 length is 13 residues. CDR3 sequence: CASSRQGRTEAFF. CDR3 in DNA: TGTGCCAGCAGTCGACAGGGGAGGACTGAAGCTTTCTTT.

The V call is TRBV6-1, the J call TRBJ1-2, with TRBD1 matching over 8 bases. Germline V CDR1 and CDR2: MNHNS, SASEGT. This CDR3 has 15 residues. The V and J ends lost 2 bases and 6 bases, in that order; junction bases with no gene match: 8. This CDR3 reads CASSELAGGIDGYTF. The CDR3 nucleotides are TGTGCCAGCAGTGAACTGGCAGGGGGCATCGATGGCTACACCTTC.

The chain links TRBV6-5 to TRBJ2-7; 7 nucleotides agree with TRBD1. This CDR3 has 14 amino acids. Germline V gene sequence: CDR1 MNHEY, CDR2 SVGAGI. With V trimmed by 4 bases and J by 2 bases, 5 bases remained unmatched. CDR3 nucleotides: TGTGCCAGCAGTTCCCGACAGGGTGCCTACGAGCAGTACTTC. This encodes CASSSRQGAYEQYF.

This clone was counted once. V and J are TRBV7-3 and TRBJ2-5; TRBD2 aligns across 11 bases. The V gene's germline CDR1 is SGHTA and CDR2 FQGTGA. The length of the CDR3 is 17 residues. V was pared by 5 bases and J by 5 bases, with 13 bases of the junction left unmatched. As DNA, the CDR3 is TGTGCCAGCAGCCATAGCGGGGGGGCCAGTGTCGGCGAGACCCAGTACTTC. It is translated as CASSHSGGASVGETQYF. The full variable domain, rest sourced from reference TRBV7-3 and TRBJ2-5, is GAGVSQTPSNKVTEKGKYVELRCDPISGHTALYWYRQSLGQGPEFLIYFQGTGAADDSGLPNDRFFAVRPEGSVSTLKIQRTERGDSAVYLCASSHSGGASVGETQYFGPGTRLLVL.

CDR3 region: CASSAPGLATEQYF. In DNA form, the CDR3 reads TGTGCCAGCAGCGCACCGGGACTAGCAACGGAGCAGTACTTC. The chain links TRBV14 to TRBJ2-7; 9 nucleotides agree with TRBD2. The CDR3 is 14 amino acids. With 5 bases clipped from V and 7 bases from J, the junction kept 9 bases outside the gene matches. Germline CDR1 reads SGHDN; CDR2 reads FVKESK. The entire variable domain, with the rest obtained from reference TRBV14 and TRBJ2-7, is as follows: EAGVTQFPSHSVIEKGQTVTLRCDPISGHDNLYWYRRVMGKEIKFLLHFVKESKQDESGMPNNRFLAERTGGTYSTLKVQPAELEDSGVYFCASSAPGLATEQYFGPGTRLTVT.

The chain employs TRBV7-2 and TRBJ1-5; 7 bases match TRBD1. The junction had 6 bases not matched to a gene; V was cut back by 3 bases and J by 4 bases. The CDR3 is made up of 15 amino acids. The germline V gene has CDR1 SGHTA and CDR2 FQGNSA. The CDR3 sequence is CASSLEGQANQPQHF. CDR3 bases: TGTGCCAGCAGCTTGGAAGGACAGGCTAATCAGCCCCAGCATTTT. The full variable domain, in which reference TRBV7-2 and TRBJ1-5 provide the parts outside the CDR3, is GAGVSQSPSNKVTEKGKDVELRCDPISGHTALYWYRQSLGQGLEFLIYFQGNSAPDKSGLPSDRFSAERTGGSVSTLTIQRTQQEDSAVYLCASSLEGQANQPQHFGDGTRLSIL.

The chain employs TRBV4-3 and TRBJ2-5; perhaps TRBD1 as D (6 bases). This CDR3 is 19 amino acids long. Germline V gene data show CDR1 as LGHNA and CDR2 as YSLEER. Trimming took 1 base from V and 2 from J, leaving 23 bases between them. CDR3 loop: CASSQVISTGQPNQETQYF. As DNA, the CDR3 is TGCGCCAGCAGCCAAGTAATTTCTACAGGACAGCCGAATCAAGAGACCCAGTACTTC.

This sequence joins TRBV4-2 and TRBJ1-4; TRBD1 agrees at 9 bases. Germline CDR1 reads LGHNA; CDR2 reads YNFKEQ. The CDR3 has 15 amino acids. The trim removed 0 bases at V and 5 bases at J, leaving 1 base unmatched. CDR3 in DNA: TGTGCCAGCAGCCAAGAGGGACAGGGAAATGAAAAACTGTTTTTT. It is translated as CASSQEGQGNEKLFF.

CDR3: CASVRFQGGPNTGELFF. The CDR3 DNA sequence: TGTGCCAGCGTACGTTTTCAGGGGGGTCCAAACACCGGGGAGCTGTTTTTT. The chain carries TRBV11-2 and TRBJ2-2; tentative D call: TRBD1 (7 bases). This CDR3 is built from 17 residues. Germline values: CDR1 SGHAT, CDR2 FQNNGV. V was shortened by 8 bases and J by 2 bases, with 21 bases between the two germline ends. Using reference TRBV11-2 and TRBJ2-2 for the parts outside the CDR3, the full variable domain is EAGVAQSPRYKIIEKRQSVAFWCNPISGHATLYWYQQILGQGPKLLIQFQNNGVVDDSQLPKDRFSAERLKGVDSTLKIQPAKLEDSAVYLCASVRFQGGPNTGELFFGEGSRLTVL.